The 31 T cell receptor beta chains below all came from one sample that was sequenced in a study of blood T cells in healthy people across ages. PCR was performed a second time for roughly 7 to 12 cycles using a sample-barcoded 5' primer and a J-beta primer mix. TCRdb fed the 5' RACE reads into MiXCR, producing one record per CDR3 protein. Here the sample spans around 1,900,000 distinct CDR3 sequences, around 40% being singletons. The source material was blood. These receptor sequences come from a human donor in good health.

The rearrangement joins TRBV7-8 to TRBJ1-2, with a weak D call TRBD1 (6 bases). The V gene's germline CDR1 is SGHVS and CDR2 FQNEAQ. The V end was cut by 4 bases, the J end by 0 bases, with 18 bases between. The CDR3 is 17 residues long. The CDR3 reads CASSSWGGDLTNYGYTF. In DNA form, the CDR3 reads TGTGCCAGCAGCTCGTGGGGGGGCGATCTAACTAACTATGGCTACACCTTC.

The CDR3 reads CASKGDSYEQYF. DNA of the CDR3: TGTGCCAGTAAGGGGGACAGCTACGAGCAGTACTTC. V and J are TRBV19 and TRBJ2-7; TRBD1 matches at 7 bases. Germline CDR1 reads LNHDA; CDR2 reads SQIVND (reference sequence). V lost 7 bases to trimming and J lost 3 bases; unmatched junction nucleotides: 3. This CDR3 is 12 amino acids long. The variable domain in full, completed from reference TRBV19 and TRBJ2-7, reads DGGITQSPKYLFRKEGQNVTLSCEQNLNHDAMYWYRQDPGQGLRLIYYSQIVNDFQKGDIAEGYSVSREKKESFPLTVTSAQKNPTAFYLCASKGDSYEQYFGPGTRLTVT.

The V and J genes are TRBV28 and TRBJ1-4, with D unclear. V dropped 9 bases and J dropped 2 bases, with 13 bases sitting between them. Per germline, CDR1 MDHEN and CDR2 SYDVKM. The CDR3 consists of 14 residues. This CDR3 is CASHYAGTNEKLFF. The CDR3, as DNA: TGTGCCAGTCACTACGCGGGGACTAATGAAAAACTGTTTTTT.

V is TRBV29-1 and J is TRBJ1-2, with D perhaps matching TRBD1 (5 bases). The V gene's germline CDR1 is SQVTM and CDR2 ANQGSEA. The CDR3 covers 13 residues. The ends were cut back, 4 bases at V and 5 bases at J, with 14 bases in the middle. CDR3 residues: CSVVPGRGYGYTF. The CDR3 nucleotides read TGCAGCGTTGTACCGGGACGTGGGTATGGCTACACCTTC.

The CDR3 DNA reads as TGCGCCAGCAGCTTGTTGTTACGTAACACTGAAGCTTTCTTT. Translating gives CASSLLLRNTEAFF. This chain joins TRBV5-1 and TRBJ1-1, with D uncertain. Looked up from germline, CDR1 is SGHRS and CDR2 is YFSETQ. Trimming stripped 1 base from V and 2 bases from J, with 9 bases between. CDR3 length: 14 amino acids.

This sequence joins TRBV4-3 and TRBJ1-2; a weak D match, TRBD1 (5 bases). Germline CDR1 LGHNA, CDR2 YSLEER. The CDR3 is 16 residues long. The V and J ends lost 4 bases and 4 bases respectively, with 19 bases between them. The DNA for the CDR3 is TGCGCCAGCAGCCTGGACAAGGTTACCGCCTTCTATGGCTACACCTTC. Translated: CASSLDKVTAFYGYTF.

This sequence joins TRBV20-1 and TRBJ2-3; 8 bases fit TRBD1. With 3 bases clipped from V and 7 bases from J, the junction kept 15 bases outside the gene matches. CDR1 DFQATT and CDR2 SNEGSKA come from the germline V gene (reference sequence). This CDR3 contains 16 residues. The CDR3 region has the DNA TGCAGTGCTAGTTCCACCCCGGGACAGGCCCTATATACGCAGTATTTT. Translated, it gives CSASSTPGQALYTQYF.

This clonotype was seen more than once but under ten times. The chain carries TRBV7-9 and TRBJ1-1, with D hard to call. Trimming left V 6 bases short and J 8 bases short, with 10 bases between. Germline CDR1 reads SEHNR; CDR2 reads FQNEAQ (reference sequence). The CDR3 sequence is 11 residues long. As DNA, the CDR3 is TGTGCCAGCAGGAGCGATCCCGAAGCTTTCTTT. This codes for CASRSDPEAFF.

The V gene is TRBV13, the J gene TRBJ2-4, with TRBD1 matching over 11 bases. Germline CDR1 and CDR2: PRHDT and FYEKMQ (reference sequence). CDR3 size: 14 residues. V gave up 3 bases and J gave up 9 bases; unmatched junction bases: 4. CDR3: CASSLGQGVTIQYF. The CDR3 bases are TGTGCCAGCAGCTTGGGACAGGGGGTAACCATTCAGTACTTC.

The chain uses TRBV19 and TRBJ1-4; D unresolved. The germline V gene encodes CDR1 LNHDA and CDR2 SQIVND (reference sequence). The CDR3 is 15 residues long. Deletions cut 5 bases from V and 6 bases from J, with 16 bases between. Here the CDR3 reads CASSSNGVKDEKLFF. In DNA, the CDR3 is TGTGCCAGTAGTTCCAACGGGGTGAAGGATGAAAAACTGTTTTTT.

This clonotype was seen more than once but under ten times. The CDR3 is CSVALTGQGLGGYTF. CDR3 nucleotides: TGCAGCGTTGCGCTCACCGGACAGGGGCTGGGAGGCTACACCTTC. The chain is built from TRBV29-1 and TRBJ1-2, with 9 bases matching TRBD1. The V gene end was trimmed by 4 bases and the J gene end by 8 bases; junction bases not matched to a gene: 14. The CDR3 consists of 15 residues. Germline V gives CDR1 SQVTM, CDR2 ANQGSEA.

The rearrangement uses TRBV5-6 and TRBJ2-1, with 8 bases aligning to TRBD1. This CDR3 comprises 13 residues. Trimming removed 0 bases from V and 15 bases from J; junction bases left unmatched: 8. The germline CDR1 and CDR2 sequences are SGHDT and YYEEEE. DNA of the CDR3: TGTGCCAGCAGCTTGGTTAGGGGACAGGAGGGGTTCTTC. The encoded protein is CASSLVRGQEGFF.

This clonotype has more than one count but fewer than ten. V usage is TRBV7-8 and J usage is TRBJ1-4; D may be TRBD1 (6 bases). The germline V gene encodes CDR1 SGHVS and CDR2 FQNEAQ. Trimming removed 7 bases from V and 7 bases from J, with 19 bases in between. The CDR3 spans 15 residues. This CDR3 is CASTFGGAQGEKLFF. The CDR3 region has the DNA TGTGCCAGCACCTTTGGGGGGGCGCAGGGTGAAAAACTGTTTTTT.

The chain couples TRBV9 to TRBJ2-7, with D possibly called TRBD1 or TRBD2 (5 bases each). V was pared by 3 bases and J by 4 bases, with 14 bases between. Germline values: CDR1 SGDLS, CDR2 YYNGEE. The CDR3 has 14 residues. DNA of the CDR3: TGTGCCAGCAGCGCCGGACACCCGGGGTACGAGCAGTACTTC. It yields the protein CASSAGHPGYEQYF.

A word on this clonotype: The junction differs from germline at one of its ends, possibly a read error. This rearrangement joins TRBV6-5 to TRBJ2-7, with D possibly TRBD2 on 7 matching bases. The CDR3 contains 16 residues. Germline-derived CDR1 and CDR2 are MNHEY and SVGAGI. CDR3 in amino acids: CASRYSPRGAIGEQYF. For the CDR3, the DNA is TGTGCCAGCAGATACTCGCCTCGGGGGGCAATAGGCGAGCAGTACTTC.

The chain employs TRBV5-5 and TRBJ2-1; 7 bases match TRBD1. This CDR3 spans 16 amino acids. The junction had 7 bases not matched to a gene; V was cut back by 0 bases and J by 4 bases. In germline, CDR1 is SGHKS, CDR2 YYEKEE (reference sequence). The CDR3 nucleotides are TGTGCCAGCAGCTTGGACTCCGACAGGGAATACAATGAGCAGTTCTTC. Residues: CASSLDSDREYNEQFF.

This sequence joins TRBV4-1 and TRBJ2-2; TRBD2 matches 9 bases. Trimming cost V 2 bases and J 2 bases; bases outside gene matches: 9. The CDR3 runs 18 residues. Per the germline V gene, CDR1 is MGHRA and CDR2 is YSYEKL. The CDR3 DNA reads TGCGCCAGCAGCCAACTATTAGGGGGACTAGCCAACACCGGGGAGCTGTTTTTT. Protein sequence: CASSQLLGGLANTGELFF.

This clonotype occurred a few times. This chain joins TRBV29-1 and TRBJ1-1; D is unclear. The V end lost 4 bases, the J end lost 0 bases, and 9 bases lay between the germline ends. The germline V gene encodes CDR1 SQVTM and CDR2 ANQGSEA. This CDR3 spans 13 amino acids. The CDR3 loop is CSVASYMNTEAFF. The CDR3 DNA follows: TGCAGCGTTGCAAGTTACATGAACACTGAAGCTTTCTTT.

The sample holds a few counts of this clonotype. The J gene is TRBJ1-5, the V gene TRBV20-1; a possible D gene is TRBD1 (6 bases). Looked up from germline, CDR1 is DFQATT and CDR2 is SNEGSKA (reference sequence). Deletions cut 1 base from V and 2 bases from J, with 9 bases between. The CDR3 contains 14 residues. CDR3 DNA sequence: TGCAGTGCTAGAGGTAGGACAGGCAATCAGCCCCAGCATTTT. It is translated as CSARGRTGNQPQHF.

The chain links TRBV29-1 to TRBJ2-2; 10 nucleotides match TRBD1. CDR1 and CDR2 from the germline V gene are SQVTM and ANQGSEA. J was trimmed by 6 bases and V by 6 bases; bases with no gene match: 10. There are 15 residues in the CDR3. This CDR3 reads CSVARTGGAAGELFF. The CDR3 nucleotides read TGCAGCGTGGCCCGGACAGGGGGAGCCGCCGGGGAGCTGTTTTTT.

This clonotype showed up many times. This sequence joins TRBV4-3 and TRBJ1-2, with D unresolved. Germline-derived CDR1 and CDR2 are LGHNA and YSLEER. Trimming took off 2 bases at V and 0 bases at J, with 10 bases between the two ends. There are 15 residues in the CDR3. Written as DNA, the CDR3 is TGCGCCAGCAGCCAAAATGGAGGGTCTAACTATGGCTACACCTTC. Translation gives CASSQNGGSNYGYTF.

A few counts support this clonotype. The genes are TRBV6-5 and TRBJ1-2; no clear D gene. Germline V gene data show CDR1 as MNHEY and CDR2 as SVGAGI. CDR3 length: 15 amino acids. The V gene lost 0 bases and the J gene lost 4 bases, with 12 bases spanning the gap. The CDR3 sequence: CASSYSFQDPYGYTF. CDR3 in DNA: TGTGCCAGCAGTTACTCCTTCCAGGACCCCTATGGCTACACCTTC.

The chain carries TRBV5-1 and TRBJ2-3; D remains ambiguous. This CDR3 is 16 amino acids long. The germline gives CDR1 SGHRS, CDR2 YFSETQ. Trimming took off 0 bases at V and 0 bases at J, with 11 bases between the two ends. DNA for the CDR3: TGCGCCAGCAGCTTGGGAGGCGACCATAGCACAGATACGCAGTATTTT. Protein sequence: CASSLGGDHSTDTQYF.

Concerning this clonotype: Relative to the germline gene, one junction end is altered; a read error may explain this. The gene calls are TRBV20-1 and TRBJ2-3; no definite D call. Per the germline V gene, CDR1 is DFQATT and CDR2 is SNEGSKA (reference sequence). This CDR3 has 14 amino acids. CDR3 coding DNA: TGCAGTGCCAGAGATCCCGTCGGCACAGATACGCAGTATTTT. Protein product: CSARDPVGTDTQYF.

This clonotype was seen only a few times. The junction departs from germline at one end; a sequencing error may be responsible. The CDR3 sequence: CSVVWTGSTIYF. The CDR3 nucleotides are TGCAGCGTTGTTTGGACGGGAAGCACCATATATTTT. The chain employs TRBV29-1 and TRBJ1-3, with D unclear. The CDR3 consists of 12 residues. Germline V gene sequence: CDR1 SQVTM, CDR2 ANQGSEA.

The chain couples TRBV28 to TRBJ2-4, with 7 bases lining up with TRBD2. V was clipped by 8 bases and J by 6 bases; unmatched bases: 19. The CDR3 runs 17 residues. Germline CDR1 is MDHEN and CDR2 is SYDVKM. CDR3 DNA sequence: TGTGCCAGCGACCGCGGGAGCGCAGCGCCCCAGGCAAACATTCAGTACTTC. It codes for CASDRGSAAPQANIQYF.

This clonotype has a handful of counts. The chain carries TRBV29-1 and TRBJ2-7; possible D gene TRBD2, 5 bases. Germline loops: CDR1 SQVTM, CDR2 ANQGSEA. The CDR3 consists of 12 residues. The ends were cut back, 4 bases at V and 2 bases at J, with 9 bases in the middle. The CDR3 nucleotides read TGCAGCGTTGTAGCGCGGACCTACGAGCAGTACTTC. Translation gives CSVVARTYEQYF.

The count of this clonotype is one. The chain combines TRBV20-1 with TRBJ2-7, with D tentatively TRBD1 or TRBD2 (6 bases each). The CDR3 totals 12 residues. V gave up 2 bases and J gave up 7 bases, with 12 bases separating them. CDR1 and CDR2 (germline): DFQATT, SNEGSKA (reference sequence). The DNA for the CDR3 is TGCAGTGCTAGAAAGGGGGGTGCGGAGCAGTACTTC. Translating it yields CSARKGGAEQYF.

This clonotype was counted only a few times. The chain has TRBV5-1 and TRBJ1-5; TRBD1 might be the D (5 bases). V lost 1 base to trimming and J lost 8 bases, with 13 bases between them. The CDR3 totals 14 residues. CDR1 and CDR2 (germline): SGHRS, YFSETQ. CDR3 protein: CASSLMMGQEPQHF. CDR3 DNA: TGCGCCAGCAGCTTGATGATGGGGCAGGAGCCCCAGCATTTT.

Ten or more counts support this clonotype. The rearrangement links TRBV7-9 to TRBJ2-1, with a weak D call TRBD1 (7 bases). The V end lost 2 bases, the J end lost 4 bases, and 15 bases lay between the germline ends. Looked up from germline, CDR1 is SEHNR and CDR2 is FQNEAQ (reference sequence). This CDR3 comprises 16 residues. The CDR3 region is CASSLWQGGGYNEQFF. CDR3 nucleotide sequence: TGTGCCAGCAGCTTATGGCAGGGGGGCGGTTACAATGAGCAGTTCTTC.

This clonotype showed up many times. The chain links TRBV5-1 to TRBJ2-7; no firm D call. The CDR3 loop spans 13 amino acids. V shed 1 base and J shed 3 bases, with 8 bases lying between them. Germline V gene data show CDR1 as SGHRS and CDR2 as YFSETQ. CDR3 protein: CASSLLGSYEQYF. The CDR3 nucleotides read TGCGCCAGCAGCTTGTTGGGCAGCTACGAGCAGTACTTC.